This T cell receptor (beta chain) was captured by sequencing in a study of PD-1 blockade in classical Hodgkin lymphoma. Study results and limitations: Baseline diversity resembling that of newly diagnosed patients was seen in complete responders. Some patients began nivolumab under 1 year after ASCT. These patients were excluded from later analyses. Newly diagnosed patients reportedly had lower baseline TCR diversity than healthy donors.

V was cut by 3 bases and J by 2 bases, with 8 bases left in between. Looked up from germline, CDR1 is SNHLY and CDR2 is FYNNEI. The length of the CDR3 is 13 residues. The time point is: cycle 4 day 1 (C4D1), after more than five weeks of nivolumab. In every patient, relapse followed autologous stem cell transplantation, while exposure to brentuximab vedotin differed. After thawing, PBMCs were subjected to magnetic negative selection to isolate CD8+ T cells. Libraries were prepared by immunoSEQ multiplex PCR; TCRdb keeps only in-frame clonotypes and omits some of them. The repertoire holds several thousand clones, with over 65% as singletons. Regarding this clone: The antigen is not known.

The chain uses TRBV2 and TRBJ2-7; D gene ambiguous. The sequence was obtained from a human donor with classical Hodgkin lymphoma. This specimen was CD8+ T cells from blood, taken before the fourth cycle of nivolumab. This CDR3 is CASSDVAPYEQYF. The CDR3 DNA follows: TGTGCCAGCAGTGACGTGGCTCCCTACGAGCAGTACTTC. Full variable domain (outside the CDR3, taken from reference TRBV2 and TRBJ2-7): EPEVTQTPSHQVTQMGQEVILRCVPISNHLYFYWYRQILGQKVEFLVSFYNNEISEKSEIFDDQFSVERPDGSNFTLKIRSTKLEDSAMYFCASSDVAPYEQYFGPGTRLTVT.